This TCR beta chain was recovered during a study of T cell changes during pregnancy in multiple sclerosis. Data came from immunoSEQ multiplex PCR; TCRdb stores just in-frame clones and leaves some out. The sample has about 38,000 clones, around 92% seen once. V was clipped by 4 bases and J by 7 bases, with 14 bases between them. Germline V gene sequence: CDR1 MNHEY, CDR2 SMNVEV (reference sequence). This CDR3 is built from 13 residues. Sequenced material: CD8+ T cells from peripheral blood mononuclear cells, taken in the second trimester of pregnancy. The receptor was derived from a female donor with multiple sclerosis, enrolled in a pregnancy study. This chain connects TRBV27 to TRBJ2-7; a possible D gene is TRBD2 (7 bases). CDR3 amino acids: CASSSRTAGEQYF. In DNA form, the CDR3 reads TGTGCCAGCAGTTCCAGGACAGCGGGGGAGCAGTACTTC.